The sample holds many counts of the clone carrying this TCR beta chain. What it recognizes is unknown. The data stem from a study of T cells in Graves' hyperthyroidism and ophthalmopathy. Overall study results and limits: Blood samples included most of the expanded thyroid clonotypes exceeding 0.001.

Per germline, CDR1 ENHRY and CDR2 SYGVKD. Between the trimmed V and J ends, which lost 10 bases and 3 bases, there was a span of 6 bases. This CDR3 has 10 residues. Amplification of TCR beta CDR3 regions was performed using RNA transcripts as template. First-round RT-PCR targeting the TCR CDR3 was performed with the HTBI primer set. Via MiXCR, TCRdb re-called the multiplex PCR reads, giving one row per CDR3 protein. The sample shows a few hundred thousand distinct CDR3 sequences, about 18% of them seen only once. Across 18 months, stable Graves' hyperthyroidism was marked by no progression to ophthalmopathy. Uncontrolled infection, other autoimmune disease, pregnancy and lactation each barred patients from inclusion.

The chain joins TRBV10-3 to TRBJ2-5, with a possible D match to TRBD2 (6 bases). Sequencing used blood. The sequence was obtained from a woman younger than 30 with Graves' hyperthyroidism. This CDR3 is CATGEETQYF. In DNA form, the CDR3 reads TGTGCCACGGGAGAAGAGACCCAGTACTTC.